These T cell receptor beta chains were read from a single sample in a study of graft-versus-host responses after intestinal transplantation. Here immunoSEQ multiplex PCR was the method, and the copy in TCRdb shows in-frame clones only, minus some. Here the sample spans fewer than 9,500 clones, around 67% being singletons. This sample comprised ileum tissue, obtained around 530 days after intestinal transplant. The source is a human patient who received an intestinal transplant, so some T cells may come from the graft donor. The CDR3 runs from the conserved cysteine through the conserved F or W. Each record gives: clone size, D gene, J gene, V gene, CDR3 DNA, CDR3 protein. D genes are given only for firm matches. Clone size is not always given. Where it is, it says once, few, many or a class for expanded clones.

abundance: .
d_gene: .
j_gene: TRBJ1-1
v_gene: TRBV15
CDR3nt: TGTGCCACCAGCAGAGACAGGGGCGAGGTAGCTTTCTTT
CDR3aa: CATSRDRGEVAFF

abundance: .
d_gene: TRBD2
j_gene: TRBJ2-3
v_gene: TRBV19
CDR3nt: TGTGCCAGTACCCGAGCCGTGCTAGCGGATAACACAGATACGCAGTATTTT
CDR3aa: CASTRAVLADNTDTQYF

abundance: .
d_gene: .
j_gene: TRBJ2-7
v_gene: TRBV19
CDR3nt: TGTGCCAGTAGCCGGGACGGTGCCTACGAGCAGTACTTC
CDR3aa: CASSRDGAYEQYF

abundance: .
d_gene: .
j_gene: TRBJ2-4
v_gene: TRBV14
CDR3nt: TGTGCCAGCAGCCCTACACTGGGTCTCGCCAAAAACATTCAGTACTTC
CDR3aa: CASSPTLGLAKNIQYF

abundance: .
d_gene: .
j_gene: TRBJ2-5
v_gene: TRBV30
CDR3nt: TGTGCCTGGGGCCCGGGCAAGGACAAACTGTACCAAGAGACCCAGTACTTC
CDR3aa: CAWGPGKDKLYQETQYF

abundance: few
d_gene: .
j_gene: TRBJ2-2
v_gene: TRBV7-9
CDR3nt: TGTGCCAGCAGGTCCGGCAGGATTTCCGGGGAGCTGTTTTTT
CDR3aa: CASRSGRISGELFF

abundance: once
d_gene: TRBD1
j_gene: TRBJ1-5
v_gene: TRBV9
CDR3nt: TGTGCCAGCAGCGCGGGACAGACGGGCAATCAGCCCCAGCATTTT
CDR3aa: CASSAGQTGNQPQHF

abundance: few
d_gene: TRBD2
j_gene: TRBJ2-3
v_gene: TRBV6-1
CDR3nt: TGTGCCAGCCGGCGGGAAGCGGGAGGCCCCCGGACGCAGTATTTT
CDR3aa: CASRREAGGPRTQYF

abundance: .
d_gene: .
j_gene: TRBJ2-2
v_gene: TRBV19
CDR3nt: TGTGCCAGTAGTATAGTCAACACCGGGGAGCTGTTTTTT
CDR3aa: CASSIVNTGELFF

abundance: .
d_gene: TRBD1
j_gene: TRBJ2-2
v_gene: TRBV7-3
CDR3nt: TGTGCCAGCAGCTTATCCCGGGACAGGGGGCAGAACACCGGGGAGCTGTTTTTT
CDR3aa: CASSLSRDRGQNTGELFF

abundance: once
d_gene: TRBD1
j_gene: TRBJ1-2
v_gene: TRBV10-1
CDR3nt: TGCGCCAGCAGTCAGAAACAGGGGGCGGATGGCTACACCTTC
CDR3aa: CASSQKQGADGYTF

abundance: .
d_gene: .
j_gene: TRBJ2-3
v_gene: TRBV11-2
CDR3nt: TGTGCCAGCAGCTTAGGTGTGGGCGTAGTCCGCAACACAGATACGCAGTATTTT
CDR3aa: CASSLGVGVVRNTDTQYF

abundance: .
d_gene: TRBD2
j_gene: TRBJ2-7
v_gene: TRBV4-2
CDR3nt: TGTGCCAGCAGCCAAGATTTTTCTAGCGGGAGTTACGAGCAGTACTTC
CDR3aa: CASSQDFSSGSYEQYF

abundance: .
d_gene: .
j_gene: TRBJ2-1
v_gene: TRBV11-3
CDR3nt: TGTGCCAGCAGCTTACGGGGGAGTAGCTCCTACAATGAGCAGTTCTTC
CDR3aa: CASSLRGSSSYNEQFF

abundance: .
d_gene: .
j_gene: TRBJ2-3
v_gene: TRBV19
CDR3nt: TGTGCCAGTAGTACGCGCGCCTCAGATACGCAGTATTTT
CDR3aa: CASSTRASDTQYF

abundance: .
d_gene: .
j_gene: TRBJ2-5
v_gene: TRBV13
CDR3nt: TGCGCCAGCAGCCGGATATACCAAGAGACCCAGTACTTC
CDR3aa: CASSRIYQETQYF

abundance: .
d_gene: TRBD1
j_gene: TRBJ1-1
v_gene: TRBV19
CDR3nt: TGTGCCAGTAGAACCACAGGGGGACTCACTGAAGCTTTCTTT
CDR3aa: CASRTTGGLTEAFF

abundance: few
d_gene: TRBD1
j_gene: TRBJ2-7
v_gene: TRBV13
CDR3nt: TGTGCCAGCAGCCAGGGGACAGGGGTCTACGAGCAGTACTTC
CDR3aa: CASSQGTGVYEQYF

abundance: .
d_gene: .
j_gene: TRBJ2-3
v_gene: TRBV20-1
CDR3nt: TGCAGTGCTCCCCGTACCAGGCAGTATTTT
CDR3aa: CSAPRTRQYF

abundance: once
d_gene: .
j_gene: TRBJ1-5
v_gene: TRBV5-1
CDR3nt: TGCGCCAGCAGCTTGAGGAGTAGGGGGAATAATCAGCCCCAGCATTTT
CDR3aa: CASSLRSRGNNQPQHF

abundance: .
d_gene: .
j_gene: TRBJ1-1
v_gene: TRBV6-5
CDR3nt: TGTGCCAGCAGTTTCGACGGGTCCCGCTCAGCTTTCTTT
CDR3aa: CASSFDGSRSAFF

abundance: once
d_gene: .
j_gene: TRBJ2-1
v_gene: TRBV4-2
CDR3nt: TGTGCCAGCAGCCGCGGGACCTACAATGAGCAGTTCTTC
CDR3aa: CASSRGTYNEQFF

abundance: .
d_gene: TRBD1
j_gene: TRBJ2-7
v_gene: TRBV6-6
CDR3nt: TGTGCCAGCAGTTACTCAGACAGGGGCTACGAGCAGTACTTC
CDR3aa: CASSYSDRGYEQYF

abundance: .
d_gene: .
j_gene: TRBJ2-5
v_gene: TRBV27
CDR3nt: TGTGCCAGCAGTTTGGGAGCCGGGCCCCAATACTTC
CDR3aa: CASSLGAGPQYF

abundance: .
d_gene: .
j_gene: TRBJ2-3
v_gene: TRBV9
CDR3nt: TGTGCCAGCAGCACCGGGGCGAGTCGCACAGATACGCAGTATTTT
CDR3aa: CASSTGASRTDTQYF

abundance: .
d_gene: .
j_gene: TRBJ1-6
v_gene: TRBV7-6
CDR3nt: TGTGCCAGCAGCCCGGGACCGTATAATTCACCCCTCCACTTT
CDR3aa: CASSPGPYNSPLHF

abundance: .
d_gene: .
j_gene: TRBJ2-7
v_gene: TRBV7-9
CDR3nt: TGTGCCAGCAATGATGTCCTGTACGAGCAGTACTTC
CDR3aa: CASNDVLYEQYF

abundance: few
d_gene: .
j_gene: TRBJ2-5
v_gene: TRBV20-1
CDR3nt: TGCAGTGCCGAGCGCGGGGAGACCCAGTACTTC
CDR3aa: CSAERGETQYF

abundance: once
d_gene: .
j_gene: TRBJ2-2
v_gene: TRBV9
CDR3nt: TGTGCCAGCAGCGTAGCAGGGGTCACCGGGGAGCTGTTTTTT
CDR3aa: CASSVAGVTGELFF

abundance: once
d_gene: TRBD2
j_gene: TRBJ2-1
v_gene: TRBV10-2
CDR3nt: TGCGCCAGCAAACCGGGACTAGCGGGCTACAATGAGCAGTTCTTC
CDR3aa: CASKPGLAGYNEQFF

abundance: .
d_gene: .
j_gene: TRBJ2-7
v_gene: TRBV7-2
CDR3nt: TGTGCCAGCAGCCCCCAGATATACGAGCAGTACTTC
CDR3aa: CASSPQIYEQYF

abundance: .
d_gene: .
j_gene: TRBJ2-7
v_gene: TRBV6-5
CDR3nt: TGTGCCAGCAGTTACCCGACCGCCCAGGGACTCTACGAGCAGTACTTC
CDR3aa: CASSYPTAQGLYEQYF

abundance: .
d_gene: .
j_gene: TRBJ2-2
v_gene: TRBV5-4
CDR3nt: TGTGCCAGCAGCCCGAACAGACTGGGGACCGGGGAGCTGTTTTTT
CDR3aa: CASSPNRLGTGELFF

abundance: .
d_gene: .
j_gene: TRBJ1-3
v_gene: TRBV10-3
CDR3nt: TGTGCCATCAGTGAGGGGACCTCCCAAGTAGACACCATATATTTT
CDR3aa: CAISEGTSQVDTIYF

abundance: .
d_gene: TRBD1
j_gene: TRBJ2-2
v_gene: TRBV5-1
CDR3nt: TGCGCCAGCAGCCCCCGTTTACAGGGGAGCACCGGGGAGCTGTTTTTT
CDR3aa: CASSPRLQGSTGELFF

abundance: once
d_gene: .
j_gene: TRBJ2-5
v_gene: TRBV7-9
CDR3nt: TGTGCCAGCAGCTCGGAGGGCTCTCGTGAGACCCAGTACTTC
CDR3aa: CASSSEGSRETQYF

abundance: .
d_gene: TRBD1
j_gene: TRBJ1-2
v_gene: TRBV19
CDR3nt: TGTGCCAGTAGTATAGCTCACAGGGGGCTAGTTGGCTACACCTTC
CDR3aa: CASSIAHRGLVGYTF

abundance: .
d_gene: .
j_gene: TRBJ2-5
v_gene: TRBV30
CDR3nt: TGTGCCTGGAGTGTAAGCCAAGAGACCCAGTACTTC
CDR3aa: CAWSVSQETQYF

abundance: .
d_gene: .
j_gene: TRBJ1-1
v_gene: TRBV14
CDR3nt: TGTGCCAGCAGCAGACGAATCGGGCGGGGGGGGACTGAAGCTTTCTTT
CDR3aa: CASSRRIGRGGTEAFF

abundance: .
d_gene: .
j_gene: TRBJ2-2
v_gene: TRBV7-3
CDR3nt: TGTGCCAGCAGCTTGGAACGGACCGGGGAGCTGTTTTTT
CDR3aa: CASSLERTGELFF

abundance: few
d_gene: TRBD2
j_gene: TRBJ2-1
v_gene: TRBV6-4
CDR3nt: TGTGCCAGCAGCCGGACTAGCGAGTACAATGAGCAGTTCTTC
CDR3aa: CASSRTSEYNEQFF

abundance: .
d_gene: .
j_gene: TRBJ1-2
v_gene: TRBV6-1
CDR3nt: TGTGCCAGCAGTGAACTTTGGAGGTCCGGCTACACCTTC
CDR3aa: CASSELWRSGYTF

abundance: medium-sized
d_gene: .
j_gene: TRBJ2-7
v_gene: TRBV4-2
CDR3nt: TGTGCCAGCAGCCAAGGGGCAGGGGTCGCCTCCTACGAGCAGTACTTC
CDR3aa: CASSQGAGVASYEQYF

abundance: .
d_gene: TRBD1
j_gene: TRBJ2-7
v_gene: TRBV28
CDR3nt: TGTGCCAGCAGTTTTCAGACAGGGGCGTCCTACGAGCAGTACTTC
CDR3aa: CASSFQTGASYEQYF

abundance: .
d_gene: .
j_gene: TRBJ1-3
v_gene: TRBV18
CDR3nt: TGTGCCAGCTCACCAGGGTCTGGAAACACCATATATTTT
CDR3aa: CASSPGSGNTIYF

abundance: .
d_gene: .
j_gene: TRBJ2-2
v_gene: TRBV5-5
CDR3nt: TGTGCCAGCAGCTCGGACGCCGGGGAGCTGTTTTTT
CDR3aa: CASSSDAGELFF

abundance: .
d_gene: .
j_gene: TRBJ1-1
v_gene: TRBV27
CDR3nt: TGTGCCAGCAGTTTAGAGGGCTTGAACACTGAAGCTTTCTTT
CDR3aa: CASSLEGLNTEAFF

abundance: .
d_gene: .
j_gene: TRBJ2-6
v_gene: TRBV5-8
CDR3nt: TGTGCCAGCACCCGCAATGGGGCCAACGTCCTGACTTTC
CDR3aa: CASTRNGANVLTF

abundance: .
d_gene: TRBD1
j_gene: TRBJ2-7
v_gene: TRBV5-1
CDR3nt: TGCGCCAGCAGACCTGGCGGATCAGGGGGCTACGAGCAGTACTTC
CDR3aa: CASRPGGSGGYEQYF

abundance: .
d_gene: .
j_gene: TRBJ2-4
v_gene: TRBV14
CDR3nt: TGTGCCAGCAGCCAAGCTGGGGGGTTCGCCAAAAACATTCAGTACTTC
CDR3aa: CASSQAGGFAKNIQYF

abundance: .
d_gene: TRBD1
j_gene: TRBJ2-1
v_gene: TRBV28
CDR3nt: TGTGCCAGCAGATTCCTTAGTCGGGGACAGGGCCTGGGTAATGAGCAGTTCTTC
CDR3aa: CASRFLSRGQGLGNEQFF

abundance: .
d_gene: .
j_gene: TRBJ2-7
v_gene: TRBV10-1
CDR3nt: TGCGCCAGCAGTGAAGGACTATACTACGAGCAGTACTTC
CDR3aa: CASSEGLYYEQYF

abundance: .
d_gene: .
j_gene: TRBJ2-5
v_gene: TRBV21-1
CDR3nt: TGTGCCAGCGGGCAAGAGACCCAGTACTTC
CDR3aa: CASGQETQYF